One and the same sample provided the 18 T cell receptor beta chains below, sequenced in a study of identical twins. TCRdb ran MiXCR on the 5' RACE reads and lists one entry per CDR3 protein. The sample consists of approximately 590,000 distinct CDR3 sequences, more than 9% of them appearing once. The sample was also reused in another study, on yellow fever vaccine responses in identical twins.

What was sequenced was PBMCs. Every receptor here comes from a woman aged 18-30 years in good health.

This clonotype showed up many times. J is TRBJ2-7 and V is TRBV27; D is ambiguous. Germline values: CDR1 MNHEY, CDR2 SMNVEV (reference sequence). With 4 bases removed from V and 4 bases from J, the gap between germline ends came to 11 bases. The CDR3 totals 13 residues. CDR3 nucleotide sequence: TGTGCCAGCAGTTCCGGGTCCTTATACGAGCAGTACTTC. Amino acids: CASSSGSLYEQYF.

This clonotype came up many times. The chain employs TRBV5-1 and TRBJ2-7, with 10 bases matching TRBD1. The CDR3 totals 14 residues. V dropped 4 bases and J dropped 2; count of bases not matched to a gene: 3. Germline CDR1 and CDR2: SGHRS and YFSETQ. As DNA, the CDR3 is TGCGCCAGCAGCGGGGGACAGGGGACCTACGAGCAGTACTTC. Its translation is CASSGGQGTYEQYF.

This clonotype was seen more than once but under ten times. CDR3 loop: CASSRGQPFSYEQYF. The DNA for the CDR3 is TGTGCCAGCAGCCGAGGACAGCCCTTCTCCTACGAGCAGTACTTC. V is TRBV3-1 and J is TRBJ2-7; weak D call: TRBD1 (6 bases). V lost 4 bases, J lost 0 bases, and 13 bases lay in between. Germline CDR1 reads LGHDT; CDR2 reads YNNKEL (reference sequence). This CDR3 is 15 amino acids long.

J is TRBJ2-7 and V is TRBV20-1; TRBD2 matches at 9 bases. CDR1 and CDR2 (germline): DFQATT, SNEGSKA (reference sequence). The V and J ends lost 5 bases and 3 bases, in that order; junction bases with no gene match: 11. The CDR3 extends over 15 amino acids. The CDR3 DNA follows: TGCAGTGCTTTGGAGGGGCTAGCGGGGATCTACGAGCAGTACTTC. Translated: CSALEGLAGIYEQYF.

The chain recombines TRBV28 with TRBJ2-1; 10 bases are a match to TRBD2. J lost 6 bases, V lost 3 bases, and 8 bases had no gene match. CDR3 length: 16 amino acids. Germline loops: CDR1 MDHEN, CDR2 SYDVKM. CDR3 loop: CASSFPASGSFNEQFF. Here the CDR3 DNA reads TGTGCCAGCAGTTTTCCCGCTAGCGGGAGTTTCAATGAGCAGTTCTTC.

V is TRBV20-1 and J is TRBJ1-5; perhaps TRBD1 as D (6 bases). Germline CDR1 reads DFQATT; CDR2 reads SNEGSKA (reference sequence). Trimming took off 0 bases at V and 6 bases at J, with 24 bases between the two ends. CDR3 length equals 18 residues. In nucleotides, the CDR3 is TGCAGTGCTAGAGATTTTCTGGACAGCTCCATGTGGAGTCAGCCCCAGCATTTT. This sequence encodes CSARDFLDSSMWSQPQHF.

The chain uses TRBV28 and TRBJ1-2; D gene ambiguous. Trimming pared 7 bases from V and 8 bases from J, leaving 17 bases between. Germline CDR1 MDHEN, CDR2 SYDVKM. This CDR3 contains 13 residues. The CDR3 DNA follows: TGTGCCAGCAATGGAGGGCCCGTGACCGGCTACACCTTC. It translates to CASNGGPVTGYTF.

The chain links TRBV7-2 to TRBJ2-7; D call uncertain. The CDR3 is 12 residues long. V was clipped by 5 bases and J by 5 bases, with 10 bases between them. From germline, CDR1 is SGHTA and CDR2 FQGNSA. The CDR3 DNA reads TGTGCCAGCAGCCCGACATCGCACGAGCAGTACTTC. Amino acids: CASSPTSHEQYF.

This clonotype was found many times. CDR3 region: CASSPDPRYYEQYF. DNA of the CDR3: TGTGCCAGCAGTCCCGACCCCCGTTACTACGAGCAGTACTTC. The V and J genes are TRBV27 and TRBJ2-7; D is ambiguous. The ends were cut back, 5 bases at V and 3 bases at J, with 14 bases in the middle. Germline CDR1 and CDR2: MNHEY and SMNVEV (reference sequence). This CDR3 comprises 14 residues.

The sample holds a few counts of this clonotype. This chain connects TRBV11-3 to TRBJ2-3; 7 bases fit TRBD2. This CDR3 has 16 residues. V shed 0 bases and J 2 bases; nucleotides not matched to a gene: 5. Germline V gene data show CDR1 as SGHNT and CDR2 as YENEEA. The CDR3 DNA reads as TGTGCCAGCAGCTTAGAGCCGGGAGGAGTCACAGATACGCAGTATTTT. This encodes CASSLEPGGVTDTQYF.

This clonotype has ten or more counts. V is TRBV29-1 and J is TRBJ2-7, with TRBD1 matching over 7 bases. V was clipped by 7 bases and J by 6 bases; unmatched bases: 6. The CDR3 extends over 11 amino acids. Germline V gene sequence: CDR1 SQVTM, CDR2 ANQGSEA. The CDR3 loop is CSGYRGSEQYF. The CDR3 nucleotides are TGCAGCGGGTACAGGGGATCCGAGCAGTACTTC.

This clonotype turned up a few times. The rearrangement uses TRBV27 and TRBJ2-1; the D gene is possibly TRBD1 (5 bases). Germline V lookup: CDR1 MNHEY, CDR2 SMNVEV (reference sequence). The CDR3 totals 13 residues. The germline V and J ends were trimmed by 4 bases and 6 bases, with 10 bases remaining between them. For the CDR3, the DNA is TGTGCCAGCAGTTGGGCAGGGATCAATGAGCAGTTCTTC. Its protein is CASSWAGINEQFF.

This clonotype was picked up a small number of times. One junction end disagrees with the germline gene, perhaps due to a read error. The J gene is TRBJ2-3, the V gene TRBV7-2; the match to TRBD2 covers 7 bases. The CDR3 is made up of 19 amino acids. Germline V gene sequence: CDR1 SGHTA, CDR2 FQGNSA. CDR3 in amino acids: CASSIAGPWSNLITDTQYF. The CDR3, as DNA: TGTGCCAGCAGCATAGCGGGCCCTTGGTCGAACTTGATAACAGATACGCAGTATTTT.

This clonotype has just a few counts. The chain combines TRBV5-6 with TRBJ2-7; possible D gene TRBD2, 6 bases. With 5 bases removed from V and 6 bases from J, the gap between germline ends came to 18 bases. The length of the CDR3 is 14 residues. Per the germline V gene, CDR1 is SGHDT and CDR2 is YYEEEE. The CDR3 DNA reads TGTGCCAGCAGTTTCGGAGGGGCTAGCGTCGAGCAGTACTTC. Translated, it gives CASSFGGASVEQYF.

The chain couples TRBV2 to TRBJ1-5; 8 bases agree with TRBD1. The CDR3 spans 14 residues. J was trimmed by 7 bases and V by 5 bases; bases with no gene match: 7. Germline CDR1 is SNHLY and CDR2 is FYNNEI. The CDR3 DNA follows: TGTGCCAGCAGTAGCCAGGGGGCTTGGCAGCCCCAGCATTTT. Its protein is CASSSQGAWQPQHF.

There are many counts of this clonotype. This sequence joins TRBV29-1 and TRBJ2-3; D may be TRBD2 (7 bases). CDR1 and CDR2 from the germline V gene are SQVTM and ANQGSEA. The CDR3 is made up of 16 amino acids. V lost 7 bases, J lost 1 base, and 21 bases lay in between. This CDR3 reads CSAQRLAEGGTDTQYF. In nucleotides, the CDR3 is TGCAGCGCCCAGAGGCTAGCGGAGGGGGGCACAGATACGCAGTATTTT.

This clonotype was recorded a few times. This chain uses TRBV12-5 with TRBJ2-5; D uncertain. V shed 6 bases and J shed 2 bases, with 10 bases lying between them. Germline assignment: CDR1 LGHNT and CDR2 FRNRAP. The CDR3 covers 13 residues. The CDR3 coding sequence is TGTGCTAGTGGGCGGACGTTACAAGAGACCCAGTACTTC. Protein: CASGRTLQETQYF.

In this sample, this clonotype turned up a few times. The gene calls are TRBV7-6 and TRBJ2-1; 7 bases line up with TRBD1. The V gene end was trimmed by 1 base and the J gene end by 0 bases; junction bases not matched to a gene: 6. CDR1 and CDR2 from the germline V gene are SGHVS and FNYEAQ. This CDR3 has 17 amino acids. The CDR3 DNA follows: TGTGCCAGCAGCTTAGATGCAGCAGGGGGCTCCTACAATGAGCAGTTCTTC. This sequence encodes CASSLDAAGGSYNEQFF. Looking up the rest from reference TRBV7-6 and TRBJ2-1 gives the full variable domain: GAGVSQSPRYKVTKRGQDVALRCDPISGHVSLYWYRQALGQGPEFLTYFNYEAQQDKSGLPNDRFSAERPEGSISTLTIQRTEQRDSAMYRCASSLDAAGGSYNEQFFGPGTRLTVL.